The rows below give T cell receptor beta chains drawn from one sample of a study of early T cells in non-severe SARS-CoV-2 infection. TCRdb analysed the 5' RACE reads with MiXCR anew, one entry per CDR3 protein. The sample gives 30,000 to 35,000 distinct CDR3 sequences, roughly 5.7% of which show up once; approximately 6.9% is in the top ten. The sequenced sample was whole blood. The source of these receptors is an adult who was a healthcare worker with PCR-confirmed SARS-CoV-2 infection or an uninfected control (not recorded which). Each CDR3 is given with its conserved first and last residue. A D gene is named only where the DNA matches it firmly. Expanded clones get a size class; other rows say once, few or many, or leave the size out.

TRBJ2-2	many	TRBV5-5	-	CASSLRDFISNTGELFF
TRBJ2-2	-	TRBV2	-	CASSEPGHSGTGELFF
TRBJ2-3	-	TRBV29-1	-	CSVVGQFTDTQYF
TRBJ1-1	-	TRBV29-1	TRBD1	CSVYSGTGGTEAFF
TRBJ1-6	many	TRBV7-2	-	CASSFSITGNSPLHF
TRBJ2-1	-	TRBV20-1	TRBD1	CSARAPGRGPEQFF
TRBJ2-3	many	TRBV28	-	CASSFLGGALPDTQYF
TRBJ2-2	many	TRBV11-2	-	CASSLDPVGGSTGELFF
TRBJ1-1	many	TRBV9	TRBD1	CASSAQTGTEAFF
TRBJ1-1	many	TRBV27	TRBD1	CASSTTGETEAFF
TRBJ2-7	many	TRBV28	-	CASSLAGLYEQYF
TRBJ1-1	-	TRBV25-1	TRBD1	CASSDTGGSTEAFF
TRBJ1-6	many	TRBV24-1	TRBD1	CATGRDRADSPLHF
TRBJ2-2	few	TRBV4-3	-	CASSQGAPGELFF
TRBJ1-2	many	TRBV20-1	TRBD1	CSARGTGGDYGYTF
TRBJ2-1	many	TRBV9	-	CASSEGTPYNEQFF
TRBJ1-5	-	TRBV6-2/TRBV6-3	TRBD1	CASRPTGGGNQPQHF
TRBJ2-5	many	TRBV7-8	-	CASSYRTAQETQYF
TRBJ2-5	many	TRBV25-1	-	CASSALEGVGTQYF
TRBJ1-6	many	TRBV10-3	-	CAISEVQGNSPLHF
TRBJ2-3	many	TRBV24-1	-	CATSEMTGPKPRDTQYF
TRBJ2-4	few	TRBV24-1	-	CATSDTGTENIQYF
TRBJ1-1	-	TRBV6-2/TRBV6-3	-	CASSYSTGIATEAFF
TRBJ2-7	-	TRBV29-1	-	CSVGRAYEQYF
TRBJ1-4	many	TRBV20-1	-	CSASQGSATNEKLFF
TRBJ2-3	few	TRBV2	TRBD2	CASSTKAGAPTDTQYF
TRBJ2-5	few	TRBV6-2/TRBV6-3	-	CASSVSQETQYF
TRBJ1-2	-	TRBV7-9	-	CASSSGVSANYGYTF
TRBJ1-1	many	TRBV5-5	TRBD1	CASSPRTGESAEAFF
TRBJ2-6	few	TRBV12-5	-	CASGLSSGANVLTF
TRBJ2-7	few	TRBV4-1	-	CASSQEWHSYEQYF
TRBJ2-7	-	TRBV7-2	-	CASSLAGVSRNEQYF
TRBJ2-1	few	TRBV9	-	CASSVADYNEQFF
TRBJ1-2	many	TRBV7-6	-	CASSERGYYGYTF
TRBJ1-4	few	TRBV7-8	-	CASSQQRLGEKLFF
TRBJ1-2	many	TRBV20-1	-	CSASQGPNYGYTF
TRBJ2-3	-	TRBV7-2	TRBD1	CASSLQGAIGTDTQYF
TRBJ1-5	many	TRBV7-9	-	CASSLKDNQPQHF
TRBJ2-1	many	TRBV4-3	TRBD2	CASSRSGVGSYNEQFF
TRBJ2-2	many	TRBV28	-	CASSPSWRGGSTGELFF